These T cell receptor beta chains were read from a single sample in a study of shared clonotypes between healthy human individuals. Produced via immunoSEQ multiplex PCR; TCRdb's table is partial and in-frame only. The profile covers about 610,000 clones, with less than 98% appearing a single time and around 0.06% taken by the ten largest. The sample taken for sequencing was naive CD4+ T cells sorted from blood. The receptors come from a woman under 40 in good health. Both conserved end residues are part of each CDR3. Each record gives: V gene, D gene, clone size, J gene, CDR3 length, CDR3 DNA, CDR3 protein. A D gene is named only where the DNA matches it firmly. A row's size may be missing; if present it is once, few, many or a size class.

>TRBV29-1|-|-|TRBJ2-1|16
TGCAGCGTTGAAGAAGGGGGAGGCCACTCCTACAATGAGCAGTTCTTC
CSVEEGGGHSYNEQFF
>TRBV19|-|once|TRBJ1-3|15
TGTGCCAGTAGTCCCCAGCGCGACTCTGGAAACACCATATATTTT
CASSPQRDSGNTIYF
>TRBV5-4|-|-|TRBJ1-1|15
TGTGCCAGCAGCTTGTTTGGGGGACTAGGGACTGAAGCTTTCTTT
CASSLFGGLGTEAFF
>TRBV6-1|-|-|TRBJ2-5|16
TGTGCCAGCAGTGAAGCTCCGCCGGGGCCAGAAGAGACCCAGTACTTC
CASSEAPPGPEETQYF
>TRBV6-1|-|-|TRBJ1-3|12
TGTGCCAGCAGTGCGGGAGGAAACACCATATATTTT
CASSAGGNTIYF
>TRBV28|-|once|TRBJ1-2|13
TGTGCCAGCAGTGCCAGTCTCAACTATGGCTACACCTTC
CASSASLNYGYTF
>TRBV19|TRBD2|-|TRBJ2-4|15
TGTGCCAGTAGTATCCCAGCGGGAGGAATAAACATTCAGTACTTC
CASSIPAGGINIQYF
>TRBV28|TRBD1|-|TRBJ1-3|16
TGTGCCAGCAGTTCTCCACAGGGGCCCTCTGGAAACACCATATATTTT
CASSSPQGPSGNTIYF
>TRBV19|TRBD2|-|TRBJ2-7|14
TGTGCCAGTTCTGACGGGAGGGCCGGTTACGAGCAGTACTTC
CASSDGRAGYEQYF
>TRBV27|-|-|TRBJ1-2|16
TGTGCCAGCAGTTTATACAGGAACCCATCAAACTATGGCTACACCTTC
CASSLYRNPSNYGYTF
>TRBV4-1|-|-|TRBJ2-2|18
TGCGCCAGCAGCCCGCCCATTACCCAGAGCACGAACACCGGGGAGCTGTTTTTT
CASSPPITQSTNTGELFF
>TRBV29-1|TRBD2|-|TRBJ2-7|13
TGCAGCGTAGGGACTAGCGGGAGTTACGAGCAGTACTTC
CSVGTSGSYEQYF
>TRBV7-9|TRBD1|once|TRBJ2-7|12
TGTGCCAGCAGCCTCGACAGGGCGGAGCAGTACTTC
CASSLDRAEQYF
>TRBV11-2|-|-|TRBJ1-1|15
TGTGCCAGCAGCTCGTCGGGGGCGCCCGGCACTGAAGCTTTCTTT
CASSSSGAPGTEAFF
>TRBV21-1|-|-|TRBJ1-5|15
TGTGCCAGCAGCTCTCGGGACATAGGCAATCAGCCCCAGCATTTT
CASSSRDIGNQPQHF
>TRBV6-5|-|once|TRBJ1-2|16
TGTGCCAGCAGTTCCCCTAAGGGGGGGACCTACTATGGCTACACCTTC
CASSSPKGGTYYGYTF
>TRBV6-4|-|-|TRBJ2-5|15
TGTGCCAGCAGTGACTCAGGGGGACCCCAAGAGACCCAGTACTTC
CASSDSGGPQETQYF
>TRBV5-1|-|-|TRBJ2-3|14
TGCGCCAGCAGCTCCTCCACGGGGTCAGATACGCAGTATTTT
CASSSSTGSDTQYF
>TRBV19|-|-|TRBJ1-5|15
TGTGCCAGTAGTATAAGCAACAGCTATAATCAGCCCCAGCATTTT
CASSISNSYNQPQHF
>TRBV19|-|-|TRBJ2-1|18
TGTGCCAGTAGTATAGTACGAGGCATGAAGAGCTCCTACAATGAGCAGTTCTTC
CASSIVRGMKSSYNEQFF
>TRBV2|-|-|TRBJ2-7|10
TGTGCCAGCCGCATAGGCGAGCAGTACTTC
CASRIGEQYF
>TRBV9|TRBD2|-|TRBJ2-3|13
TGTGCCAGCAGCGTCCTAGCGGGCCCGACGCAGTATTTT
CASSVLAGPTQYF
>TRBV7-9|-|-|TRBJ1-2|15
TGTGCCAGCAGCTTATCTGAATTGGCTAACTATGGCTACACCTTC
CASSLSELANYGYTF